These 2 T cell receptor beta chains originate from one sample sequenced in a study of blood T cell repertoires in COVID-19. Only in-frame clones appear in the TCRdb table, and some are missing; sequencing was by immunoSEQ multiplex PCR. The sample records some 340,000 clones, around 83% being singletons. Sequenced sample: PBMCs or T cells enriched from blood (not recorded which). The receptors stem from a woman between 50 and 59 years old who had recovered from COVID-19.

This rearrangement joins TRBV13 to TRBJ2-3; TRBD2 matches 8 bases. The CDR3 runs 16 residues. The V gene end was trimmed by 5 bases and the J gene end by 2 bases; junction bases not matched to a gene: 9. CDR1 PRHDT and CDR2 FYEKMQ come from the germline V gene (reference sequence). The DNA of the CDR3 is TGTGCCAGCAGCCTTCGCGGGGGGCTAAACACAGATACGCAGTATTTT. Protein product: CASSLRGGLNTDTQYF.

The V call is TRBV11-1, the J call TRBJ1-6; no firm D call. Germline V gene lookup returns CDR1 SGHAT and CDR2 FQDESV (reference sequence). This CDR3 spans 14 amino acids. V was trimmed by 1 base and J by 6 bases, leaving 7 bases between them. Written as DNA, the CDR3 is TGTGCCAGCAGCTTAGGTGTGAGTAATTCACCCCTCCACTTT. Amino acids: CASSLGVSNSPLHF.